This T cell receptor (beta chain) was sequenced in a study of regulatory T cells in long-lasting Graves disease. General study results and limits: Newly diagnosed disease favored TRBV20-1 and TRBJ2-1 over persistent disease.

To make TCR beta libraries, researchers used iRepertoire HTBI primers and Arm-PCR of CDR3 regions. In the authors' methods: In the combined samples, 50 to 75 TRBV and approximately 15 TRBJ segments were identified. TCRdb reprocessed the multiplex PCR reads with MiXCR, giving one entry per CDR3 protein. TCRdb's processing, not the study's, gives the V and J calls here. The profile shows 520,000 or so distinct CDR3 sequences, about 11% of them singletons. As for time point: newly diagnosed GD, antithyroid drugs for less than 3 months. TCR sequences were obtained from RNA taken from PBMCs. This clonotype has only a few counts. Its antigen is as yet unknown. Trimming cost V 9 bases and J 9 bases; bases outside gene matches: 11. CDR3 length: 13 residues. Per the germline V gene, CDR1 is LNHDA and CDR2 is SQIVND (reference sequence). The same sample was also studied in work on T cells in Graves' hyperthyroidism and ophthalmopathy. That source notes: Patients aged 18 to 65 with hyperthyroidism were newly diagnosed, with duration under 2 months. Appearing also in blood were most of the thyroid clonotypes expanded above 0.001.

The sequence came from a woman in her thirties with Graves disease. The chain links TRBV19 to TRBJ2-1, with 7 bases matching TRBD2. Sequencing was performed on peripheral blood mononuclear cells (PBMCs), taken at new diagnosis, from a patient treated with antithyroid drugs. CDR3 in amino acids: CASDQTSSGEQFF. CDR3 DNA: TGTGCCAGCGACCAGACTAGCAGTGGTGAGCAGTTCTTC.